The 22 T cell receptor beta chains given below trace back to one sample, sequenced in a study of naive and memory T cell subsets. The beta constant-region primer was an equimolar mix of two oligonucleotides covering TRBC1 and TRBC2. Nested alpha and beta constant-region primers with the SP2 primer drove four PCR rounds on ligated cDNA. One entry per CDR3 protein, called by TCRdb with MiXCR from the UMI-ligation and nested PCR reads. The sample lists about 120,000 distinct CDR3 sequences, roughly 36% occurring once. What was sequenced was central memory CD4+ T cells from blood. These receptors came from a human donor in good health.

This clonotype was detected only a few times. The chain employs TRBV6-6 and TRBJ2-4, with TRBD1 identical over 9 bases. Germline V CDR1 and CDR2: MNHNY, SVGAGI (reference sequence). CDR3 length: 17 residues. The J segment lost 6 bases and the V segment lost 7 bases, leaving 16 bases of the junction unmatched. CDR3 sequence: CASTGAHRGLIGNIQYF. CDR3 DNA sequence: TGTGCCAGCACGGGAGCCCACAGGGGGCTGATCGGAAACATTCAGTACTTC.

The rearrangement joins TRBV12-3 or TRBV12-4 to TRBJ1-6; D remains unclear. The CDR3 totals 15 residues. The V and J ends lost 3 bases and 0 bases respectively, with 6 bases between them. CDR3 in DNA: TGTGCCAGCAGTTTTCGGGACTCCTATAATTCACCCCTCCACTTT. It specifies CASSFRDSYNSPLHF.

The chain is built from TRBV28 and TRBJ2-5; D is possibly TRBD1 (6 bases). Per germline, CDR1 MDHEN and CDR2 SYDVKM. The CDR3 extends over 15 amino acids. V was trimmed by 0 bases and J by 5 bases, leaving 13 bases between them. The CDR3: CASSLWQTGLETQYF. DNA for the CDR3: TGTGCCAGCAGTTTATGGCAAACAGGGTTGGAGACCCAGTACTTC. Together with reference TRBV28 and TRBJ2-5, the CDR3 gives the full variable domain: DVKVTQSSRYLVKRTGEKVFLECVQDMDHENMFWYRQDPGLGLRLIYFSYDVKMKEKGDIPEGYSVSREKKERFSLILESASTNQTSMYLCASSLWQTGLETQYFGPGTRLLVL.

This clonotype has only a few counts. The chain employs TRBV4-1 and TRBJ2-7, with TRBD1 matching over 7 bases. The CDR3 loop spans 16 amino acids. Germline CDR1 reads MGHRA; CDR2 reads YSYEKL. V lost 2 bases to trimming and J lost 2 bases; unmatched junction nucleotides: 9. In DNA, the CDR3 is TGCGCCAGCAGCCAACATGAGGGGGCGATACCCTACGAGCAGTACTTC. Translation gives CASSQHEGAIPYEQYF.

This clonotype was detected only a few times. This chain links TRBV11-2 with TRBJ2-1; 8 bases are a match to TRBD1. Germline assignment: CDR1 SGHAT and CDR2 FQNNGV. The CDR3 has 15 residues. V was pared by 2 bases and J by 3 bases, with 3 bases of the junction left unmatched. DNA for the CDR3: TGTGCCAGCAGCTTAAGGGACAGGCTCTACAATGAGCAGTTCTTC. Protein: CASSLRDRLYNEQFF.

This clonotype was recorded a few times. This chain joins TRBV30 and TRBJ2-7; D call uncertain. The V end lost 3 bases, the J end lost 3 bases, and 6 bases lay between the germline ends. Per the germline V gene, CDR1 is GTSNPN and CDR2 is SVGIG (reference sequence). The CDR3 sequence is 11 residues long. CDR3 bases: TGTGCCTGGAGACCAGTCTACGAGCAGTACTTC. Its protein product is CAWRPVYEQYF.

The chain's CDR3 is CASSQWRGQETQYF. The CDR3 coding sequence is TGTGCCAGCAGCCAATGGCGAGGGCAAGAGACCCAGTACTTC. This chain connects TRBV14 to TRBJ2-5, with D possibly being TRBD2 (5 bases). The CDR3 length is 14 residues. CDR1 is SGHDN, CDR2 FVKESK, per germline. The V end lost 2 bases, the J end lost 2 bases, and 9 bases lay between the germline ends.

This clonotype was observed a single time. This chain connects TRBV29-1 to TRBJ1-1; maybe TRBD1 (5 bases). CDR3 length equals 12 residues. CDR1 is SQVTM, CDR2 ANQGSEA, per germline. The V gene lost 4 bases and the J gene lost 3 bases, with 9 bases spanning the gap. The CDR3 reads CSVVGGYTEAFF. The DNA for the CDR3 is TGCAGCGTTGTTGGGGGTTACACTGAAGCTTTCTTT.

This chain links TRBV20-1 with TRBJ2-7, with a tentative D call TRBD2 (6 bases). The CDR3 is 12 amino acids. Germline-derived CDR1 and CDR2 are DFQATT and SNEGSKA (reference sequence). V lost 6 bases to trimming and J lost 3 bases, with 12 bases between them. The CDR3, as DNA: TGCAGTGCGGGGCGGGAAGTCTACGAGCAGTACTTC. This encodes CSAGREVYEQYF.

This clonotype came up once. V usage is TRBV15 and J usage is TRBJ2-3; 10 bases line up with TRBD2. The CDR3 covers 18 residues. CDR1 and CDR2 from the germline V gene are LNHNV and YYDKDF (reference sequence). J gave up 4 bases and V 0 bases, and 10 bases lay outside the gene matches. The CDR3 DNA follows: TGTGCCACCAGCAGAGATCTGGCTAGCGGGAGTCCCGCAGATACGCAGTATTTT. This codes for CATSRDLASGSPADTQYF. The full variable domain, completed using reference TRBV15 and TRBJ2-3, is DAMVIQNPRYQVTQFGKPVTLSCSQTLNHNVMYWYQQKSSQAPKLLFHYYDKDFNNEADTPDNFQSRRPNTSFCFLDIRSPGLGDTAMYLCATSRDLASGSPADTQYFGPGTRLTVL.

This clonotype was detected many times. CDR3 sequence (DNA): TGCAGTGCCACAACAGGGCGGCAGTACTTC. Translating gives CSATTGRQYF. This rearrangement joins TRBV20-1 to TRBJ2-7; D possibly corresponds to TRBD1 (6 bases). V shed 6 bases and J shed 9 bases, with 12 bases lying between them. The CDR3 is 10 amino acids. The germline V gene encodes CDR1 DFQATT and CDR2 SNEGSKA (reference sequence).

The chain recombines TRBV20-1 with TRBJ2-1, with TRBD2 identical over 10 bases. CDR1 and CDR2 (germline): DFQATT, SNEGSKA (reference sequence). The junction had 7 bases not matched to a gene; V was cut back by 1 base and J by 1 base. This CDR3 region has 17 residues. CDR3 coding DNA: TGCAGTGCTAGAGCAAGCGGGAGGGCCTGGTCCTACAATGAGCAGTTCTTC. Translation: CSARASGRAWSYNEQFF.

This clonotype showed up just a few times. The rearrangement uses TRBV28 and TRBJ1-1; 8 bases align to TRBD1. V gave up 7 bases and J gave up 1 base; unmatched junction bases: 17. The CDR3 has 18 residues. Germline V gives CDR1 MDHEN, CDR2 SYDVKM. The CDR3 DNA follows: TGTGCCAGCATTCCAGACAGGGGCCCAGATTTTAGGAACACTGAAGCTTTCTTT. It yields the protein CASIPDRGPDFRNTEAFF.

V and J are TRBV25-1 and TRBJ2-1; 8 positions match TRBD1. Looked up from germline, CDR1 is MGHDK and CDR2 is SYGVNS. The CDR3 totals 14 residues. V lost 2 bases to trimming and J lost 6 bases; unmatched junction nucleotides: 3. The CDR3 here is CASSERTGSNEQFF. CDR3 DNA: TGTGCCAGCAGTGAAAGGACAGGGTCCAATGAGCAGTTCTTC. The full variable domain, rest sourced from reference TRBV25-1 and TRBJ2-1, is EADIYQTPRYLVIGTGKKITLECSQTMGHDKMYWYQQDPGMELHLIHYSYGVNSTEKGDLSSESTVSRIRTEHFPLTLESARPSHTSQYLCASSERTGSNEQFFGPGTRLTVL.

This chain joins TRBV20-1 and TRBJ1-1; D is uncertain. V was shortened by 1 base and J by 10 bases, with 7 bases between the two germline ends. The V gene's germline CDR1 is DFQATT and CDR2 SNEGSKA (reference sequence). This CDR3 comprises 10 residues. The CDR3 DNA is TGCAGTGCTAGAGGTTCGGGAGCTTTCTTT. This sequence encodes CSARGSGAFF.

This clonotype showed up many times. The chain couples TRBV2 to TRBJ2-7, with a possible D match to TRBD2 (6 bases). The length of the CDR3 is 13 residues. CDR1 is SNHLY and CDR2 is FYNNEI in the germline V gene. V shed 5 bases and J shed 2 bases, with 10 bases lying between them. The CDR3 nucleotides are TGTGCCAGCAGTTTGCGGGGAACCTACGAGCAGTACTTC. Translation gives CASSLRGTYEQYF.

The rearrangement links TRBV24-1 to TRBJ2-1; TRBD1 aligns across 7 bases. CDR1 and CDR2 from the germline V gene are KGHDR and SFDVKD. After removal of 6 bases from V and 7 bases from J, the junction contained 11 bases not matched to a gene. This CDR3 spans 15 amino acids. CDR3 DNA: TGTGCCACCAGTCCTTCAAGGGGGCAAGTAAATGAGCAGTTCTTC. Translating gives CATSPSRGQVNEQFF.

V usage is TRBV10-3 and J usage is TRBJ2-7; D unclear. Trimming stripped 3 bases from V and 1 base from J, with 10 bases between. This CDR3 has 14 amino acids. Germline V lookup: CDR1 ENHRY, CDR2 SYGVKD. CDR3 coding DNA: TGTGCCATCAGTGATTCTGGGTTATCCTACGAGCAGTACTTC. Its protein is CAISDSGLSYEQYF.

This clonotype has only a few counts. The J gene is TRBJ2-7, the V gene TRBV11-2, with TRBD2 matching 11 bases. This CDR3 is 16 amino acids long. V lost 4 bases and J lost 4; bases outside the gene matches: 9. Germline V CDR1 and CDR2: SGHAT, FQNNGV. The CDR3: CASSSNPGLAVYEQYF. The DNA for the CDR3 is TGTGCCAGCAGCTCAAACCCGGGACTAGCGGTATACGAGCAGTACTTC.

This clonotype was seen repeatedly, ten times or more. In DNA, the CDR3 is TGTGCCAGCAGCCCCGCGAGAGCCGGCTATGGCTACACCTTC. It translates to CASSPARAGYGYTF. This rearrangement joins TRBV7-2 to TRBJ1-2; D call uncertain. Per germline, CDR1 SGHTA and CDR2 FQGNSA. V was pared by 5 bases and J by 4 bases, with 14 bases between. There are 14 residues in the CDR3.

This chain connects TRBV5-1 to TRBJ2-7, with TRBD1 identical over 12 bases. The CDR3 length is 15 residues. The V segment lost 4 bases and the J segment 5 bases; nucleotides outside the gene matches: 7. Germline values: CDR1 SGHRS, CDR2 YFSETQ. CDR3 sequence reads: CASSGGTGGVNEQYF. CDR3 in DNA: TGCGCCAGCAGCGGGGGGACAGGGGGCGTCAACGAGCAGTACTTC.

This clonotype was recorded a few times. This sequence joins TRBV20-1 and TRBJ2-1; D perhaps matches TRBD2 (6 bases). The CDR3 has 15 residues. The germline V and J ends were trimmed by 0 bases and 4 bases, with 13 bases remaining between them. In germline, CDR1 is DFQATT, CDR2 SNEGSKA (reference sequence). The CDR3 reads CSARDGYGRYNEQFF. The CDR3 DNA sequence: TGCAGTGCTAGAGATGGGTACGGGAGATACAATGAGCAGTTCTTC.